This T cell receptor beta chain is from a study of radiotherapy plus CTLA-4 blockade in lung cancer. Method: immunoSEQ multiplex PCR; TCRdb's copy keeps in-frame clones and lacks some. Of more than 10,000 clones listed, around 80% are singletons. Enrolled patients, whose metastatic non-small-cell lung cancer was chemo-refractory, received focal radiation plus CTLA-4 blockade with ipilimumab. V lost 4 bases, J lost 0 bases, and 13 bases stayed unmatched. The V gene's germline CDR1 is SGHNT and CDR2 YYREEE (reference sequence). The CDR3 has 19 amino acids. The V call is TRBV5-4, the J call TRBJ2-6; 7 nucleotides align to TRBD1. The input for sequencing was peripheral blood, taken from a patient treated with radiotherapy plus ipilimumab. This sequence originates from a human donor with non-small cell lung cancer that progressed on radiotherapy plus ipilimumab. The CDR3 DNA reads TGTGCCAGCAGCAGGACAGGAGAACATACCCACTCTGGGGCCAACGTCCTGACTTTC. This sequence encodes CASSRTGEHTHSGANVLTF.